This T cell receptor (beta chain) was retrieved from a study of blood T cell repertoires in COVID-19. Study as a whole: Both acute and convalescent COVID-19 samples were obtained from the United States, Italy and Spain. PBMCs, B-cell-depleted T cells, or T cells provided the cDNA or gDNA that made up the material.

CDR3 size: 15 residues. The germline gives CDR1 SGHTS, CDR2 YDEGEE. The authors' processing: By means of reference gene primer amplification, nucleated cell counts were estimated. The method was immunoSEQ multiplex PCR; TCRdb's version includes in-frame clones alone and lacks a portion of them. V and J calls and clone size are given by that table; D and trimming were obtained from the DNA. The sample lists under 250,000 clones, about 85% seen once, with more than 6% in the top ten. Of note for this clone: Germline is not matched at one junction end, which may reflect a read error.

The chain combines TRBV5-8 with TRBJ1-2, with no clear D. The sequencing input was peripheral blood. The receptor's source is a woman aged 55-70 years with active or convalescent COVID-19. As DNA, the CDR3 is TGTGCCAGCAGCTTGGCCGGGGTAGGGAACTTTGGCTACACCTTC. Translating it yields CASSLAGVGNFGYTF.